A selection of T cell receptor beta chains follows, all from one sample in a study of shared clonotypes between healthy human individuals. Some clones are missing from TCRdb's copy, which holds only in-frame ones; the method was immunoSEQ multiplex PCR. The repertoire consists of about 300,000 clones, with roughly 70% occurring once and the leading ten covering about 9.3%. Sequencing was performed on memory CD4+ T cells sorted from blood. The receptor set was obtained from a man aged 25-45 years in good health. Each CDR3 is given with its conserved first and last residue. A D gene is named only where the DNA matches it firmly. A row's size may be missing; if present it is once, few, many or a size class.

few TRBJ1-1 NA TRBV5-1 CASSFDTNTEAFF TGCGCCAGCAGCTTCGACACGAACACTGAAGCTTTCTTT
NA TRBJ2-7 NA TRBV29-1 CSVRGSYEQYF TGCAGCGTTCGGGGGTCCTACGAGCAGTACTTC
NA TRBJ2-3 NA TRBV29-1 CSARQSTDTQYF TGCAGCGCTCGACAGTCAACAGATACGCAGTATTTT
few TRBJ2-2 NA TRBV7-3 CASRPGEGNGELFF TGTGCCAGCAGACCCGGGGAAGGGAACGGGGAGCTGTTTTTT
NA TRBJ2-7 NA TRBV7-8 CASSPPIRAGRSYEQYF TGTGCCAGCAGCCCACCAATCAGGGCGGGACGCTCCTACGAGCAGTACTTC
NA TRBJ2-1 TRBD2 TRBV7-6 CASSLVKRDATSGNHNEQFF TGTGCCAGCAGCTTAGTTAAACGGGACGCGACTAGCGGGAACCACAATGAGCAGTTCTTC
many TRBJ1-5 NA TRBV19 CASSNPSGSDQPQHF TGTGCCAGTAGCAATCCGAGCGGTTCCGACCAGCCCCAGCATTTT
NA TRBJ2-7 NA TRBV5-1 CASSLGVDYEQYF TGCGCCAGCAGCTTGGGGGTCGACTACGAGCAGTACTTC
NA TRBJ2-4 NA TRBV18 CASSPKDGLAKNIQYF TGTGCCAGCTCACCAAAAGACGGCCTAGCCAAAAACATTCAGTACTTC
NA TRBJ1-6 NA TRBV7-9 CASSLQAYNSPLHF TGTGCCAGCAGCTTGCAGGCCTATAATTCACCCCTCCACTTT
few TRBJ1-3 NA TRBV7-2 CASTRGGSGNTIYF TGTGCCAGCACAAGGGGGGGCTCTGGAAACACCATATATTTT
NA TRBJ2-3 TRBD2 TRBV5-1 CASSLVGRSTDTQYF TGCGCCAGCAGCTTGGTCGGGAGGAGCACAGATACGCAGTATTTT
NA TRBJ2-4 TRBD1 TRBV29-1 CSVEEARGRATDIQYF TGCAGCGTTGAAGAGGCCAGGGGGCGGGCTACAGACATTCAGTACTTC
many TRBJ1-4 NA TRBV10-1 CASSEHTGRLEKLFF TGCGCCAGCAGCGAGCATACAGGGAGGTTGGAAAAACTGTTTTTT
NA TRBJ2-1 NA TRBV29-1 CSARGEEQFF TGCAGCGCTCGAGGGGAAGAGCAGTTCTTC
few TRBJ2-1 TRBD2 TRBV6-1 CASSEVGTSGRPSSYNEQFF TGTGCCAGCAGTGAGGTTGGGACTAGCGGGAGGCCGAGCTCCTACAATGAGCAGTTCTTC
NA TRBJ2-2 TRBD1 TRBV6-5 CASRVRTGGTGELFF TGTGCCAGCAGGGTCCGGACAGGGGGCACCGGGGAGCTGTTTTTT
NA TRBJ2-5 NA TRBV2 CASSGSREETQYF TGTGCCAGCAGTGGATCTAGAGAGGAGACCCAGTACTTC
NA TRBJ2-1 NA TRBV7-2 CASSSVGGNYNEQFF TGTGCCAGCAGCTCGGTGGGAGGAAACTACAATGAGCAGTTCTTC
NA TRBJ2-5 NA TRBV10-3 CASKGQETQYF TGTGCCTCCAAAGGCCAAGAGACCCAGTACTTC
NA TRBJ2-5 NA TRBV5-6 CASSYWVRQETQYF TGTGCCAGCAGCTACTGGGTCCGTCAAGAGACCCAGTACTTC
NA TRBJ2-3 TRBD2 TRBV5-1 CASSYYGTSYTDTQYF TGCGCCAGCAGTTACTATGGGACTAGCTACACAGATACGCAGTATTTT
NA TRBJ1-2 TRBD1 TRBV10-3 CAISSPGQGVEGYTF TGTGCCATCAGTAGTCCGGGACAGGGGGTTGAGGGCTACACCTTC
few TRBJ2-7 TRBD2 TRBV6-1 CASSARLAGSHYEQYF TGTGCCAGCAGTGCAAGGCTAGCGGGGTCTCACTACGAGCAGTACTTC
NA TRBJ1-2 NA TRBV5-1 CASSLAPLGGYTF TGCGCCAGCAGCTTGGCCCCTCTAGGTGGCTACACCTTC
NA TRBJ2-7 TRBD2 TRBV6-1 CASSEAEAGAYEQYF TGTGCCAGCAGTGAAGCAGAAGCGGGAGCCTACGAGCAGTACTTC
NA TRBJ2-2 NA TRBV6-1 CASRRQAANTGELFF TGTGCCAGCAGGCGACAGGCGGCGAACACCGGGGAGCTGTTTTTT
NA TRBJ1-1 NA TRBV7-9 CASSLEETTEAFF TGTGCCAGCAGCTTAGAGGAGACCACTGAAGCTTTCTTT
few TRBJ1-1 NA TRBV27 CASSFQMNTEAFF TGTGCCAGCAGTTTTCAGATGAACACTGAAGCTTTCTTT
NA TRBJ2-1 TRBD2 TRBV18 CASSLGTSGSSEQFF TGTGCCAGCTCACTCGGGACTAGCGGGAGTAGTGAGCAGTTCTTC
NA TRBJ2-5 TRBD2 TRBV18 CASSPRASGRETQYF TGTGCCAGCTCACCACGGGCTAGCGGGAGGGAGACCCAGTACTTC
many TRBJ1-5 TRBD1 TRBV7-8 CASSPIDRDHQPQHF TGTGCCAGCAGCCCCATTGACAGGGATCATCAGCCCCAGCATTTT
NA TRBJ2-2 NA TRBV5-6 CASSLALRGNTGELFF TGTGCCAGCAGCTTGGCTCTCAGGGGGAACACCGGGGAGCTGTTTTTT
NA TRBJ1-2 TRBD1 TRBV7-3 CASSPQPGQGSVGYTF TGTGCCAGCAGCCCCCAACCGGGACAGGGCTCCGTCGGCTACACCTTC
NA TRBJ1-3 TRBD1 TRBV7-6 CASSLGGQGGNTIYF TGTGCCAGCAGCTTAGGCGGACAGGGAGGAAACACCATATATTTT
NA TRBJ1-2 TRBD1 TRBV5-6 CASSLPGTGGNYGYTF TGTGCCAGCAGCTTACCCGGGACAGGAGGAAACTATGGCTACACCTTC
NA TRBJ2-7 NA TRBV2 CASSEDPSSYEQYF TGTGCCAGCAGTGAAGATCCCAGCTCCTACGAGCAGTACTTC
NA TRBJ1-1 NA TRBV28 CASSLPTPGPHTEAFF TGTGCCAGCAGTTTACCAACCCCGGGACCTCACACTGAAGCTTTCTTT
few TRBJ1-5 TRBD1 TRBV28 CASSPLQGANNQPQHF TGTGCCAGCAGTCCGTTACAGGGGGCTAACAATCAGCCCCAGCATTTT
NA TRBJ2-5 NA TRBV10-1 CASSDPREGHQETQYF TGCGCCAGCAGTGACCCCCGTGAGGGGCACCAAGAGACCCAGTACTTC